The 19 T cell receptor beta chains given below trace back to one sample, sequenced in a study of shared clonotypes between healthy human individuals. Sequencing was performed with immunoSEQ multiplex PCR; in TCRdb, only in-frame clones are kept and a portion is missing. This table has around 2.3 million clones, approximately 95% appearing once. The sample was naive CD4+ T cells sorted from blood. Stated subset: CD45RA+ positively selected. Source of these receptors: a man younger than 30 in good health.

V and J are TRBV13 and TRBJ2-5; D is uncertain. The germline V and J ends were trimmed by 2 bases and 1 base, with 8 bases remaining between them. The CDR3 covers 14 residues. Germline V CDR1 and CDR2: PRHDT, FYEKMQ (reference sequence). The CDR3: CASSLWTGQETQYF. The CDR3 region has the DNA TGTGCCAGCAGCTTATGGACGGGCCAAGAGACCCAGTACTTC.

Details on this clone: Other DNA sequences within the sample encode an identical CDR3. This chain connects TRBV19 to TRBJ2-7, with D unresolved. The CDR3 has 11 residues. Trimming took 6 bases from V and 6 from J, leaving 9 bases between them. Germline V gives CDR1 LNHDA, CDR2 SQIVND (reference sequence). CDR3 DNA sequence: TGTGCCAGTAGCCGCGCCGGCGAGCAGTACTTC. This codes for CASSRAGEQYF.

The V and J genes are TRBV30 and TRBJ1-1, with D tentatively TRBD1 (5 bases). The CDR3 has 12 residues. V lost 2 bases and J lost 7, with 11 bases in between. Germline-derived CDR1 and CDR2 are GTSNPN and SVGIG (reference sequence). Written as DNA, the CDR3 is TGTGCCTGGAGTTCCGGGGGGTTTGAAGCTTTCTTT. Residues: CAWSSGGFEAFF.

The chain is built from TRBV5-4 and TRBJ2-2; TRBD2 matches 8 bases. The V and J ends lost 3 bases and 7 bases, in that order; junction bases with no gene match: 11. CDR3 length: 16 amino acids. Per the germline V gene, CDR1 is SGHNT and CDR2 is YYREEE (reference sequence). CDR3 loop: CASSSGGPRANGELFF. The DNA for the CDR3 is TGTGCCAGCAGCTCGGGGGGGCCGCGGGCGAACGGGGAGCTGTTTTTT. Full variable domain (outside the CDR3, taken from reference TRBV5-4 and TRBJ2-2): ETGVTQSPTHLIKTRGQQVTLRCSSQSGHNTVSWYQQALGQGPQFIFQYYREEENGRGNFPPRFSGLQFPNYSSELNVNALELDDSALYLCASSSGGPRANGELFFGEGSRLTVL.

V gene TRBV9 combines with J gene TRBJ2-3, with TRBD2 matching 9 bases. The ends lost 3 bases at V and 0 bases at J; junction bases unmatched: 2. The germline CDR1 and CDR2 sequences are SGDLS and YYNGEE. This CDR3 has 15 residues. The CDR3 DNA follows: TGTGCCAGCAGCGCTAGCGGGACTAGCACAGATACGCAGTATTTT. Amino acids: CASSASGTSTDTQYF.

This rearrangement joins TRBV6-7 to TRBJ2-7; 9 nucleotides agree with TRBD1. TRBV6-7 is designated an ORF whose function remains uncertain. Trimming at V came to 2 bases and at J to 2 bases, leaving 16 bases not matched to a gene. This CDR3 spans 19 amino acids. This CDR3 reads CASSYRSGTGFEAPYEQYF. CDR3 sequence (DNA): TGTGCCAGCAGTTACCGTTCCGGGACAGGGTTCGAAGCCCCCTACGAGCAGTACTTC.

V and J are TRBV6-1 and TRBJ1-2, with 12 positions matching TRBD1. Looked up from germline, CDR1 is MNHNS and CDR2 is SASEGT. This CDR3 has 15 residues. V gave up 4 bases and J gave up 7 bases; unmatched junction bases: 7. The CDR3, as DNA: TGTGCCAGCAGTGGTCCGGGACAGGGGGCTGCTGGCTACACCTTC. This sequence encodes CASSGPGQGAAGYTF.

The chain has TRBV9 and TRBJ1-5; unclear D gene. V was pared by 0 bases and J by 5 bases, with 12 bases between. The germline gives CDR1 SGDLS, CDR2 YYNGEE. CDR3 size: 15 residues. CDR3 in amino acids: CASSVEGQPHQPQHF. The CDR3 DNA is TGTGCCAGCAGCGTAGAGGGTCAGCCACATCAGCCCCAGCATTTT. Based on the CDR3 plus reference TRBV9 and TRBJ1-5, the full variable domain is DSGVTQTPKHLITATGQRVTLRCSPRSGDLSVYWYQQSLDQGLQFLIQYYNGEERAKGNILERFSAQQFPDLHSELNLSSLELGDSALYFCASSVEGQPHQPQHFGDGTRLSIL.

This chain links TRBV7-2 with TRBJ2-7; 10 nucleotides line up with TRBD2. Losses at the gene ends were 1 base for V and 4 bases for J; bases not matched to a gene: 7. Germline loops: CDR1 SGHTA, CDR2 FQGNSA. The CDR3 length is 16 residues. CDR3 coding DNA: TGTGCCAGCAGCTTAGATCGGCTAGCGGGAGTTTACGAGCAGTACTTC. Protein product: CASSLDRLAGVYEQYF.

The chain is built from TRBV5-8 and TRBJ2-1; no clear D gene. The CDR3 has 15 amino acids. The V gene's germline CDR1 is SGHTS and CDR2 YDEGEE. V dropped 0 bases and J dropped 6 bases, with 13 bases sitting between them. DNA of the CDR3: TGTGCCAGCAGCTTGGGTGAGGCAGTTGGCAATGAGCAGTTCTTC. The encoded protein is CASSLGEAVGNEQFF.

The gene calls are TRBV19 and TRBJ2-7; D could derive from TRBD1 or TRBD2 (5 bases each). Germline assignment: CDR1 LNHDA and CDR2 SQIVND (reference sequence). V was clipped by 1 base and J by 2 bases, with 18 bases between them. CDR3 length equals 17 residues. The CDR3 is CASSIGQALGETYEQYF. The CDR3 DNA follows: TGTGCCAGTAGTATAGGACAAGCTTTGGGGGAAACCTACGAGCAGTACTTC.

The V and J genes are TRBV10-2 and TRBJ2-7, with D possibly matching TRBD1 (5 bases). Germline V gives CDR1 WSHSY, CDR2 SAAADI. This CDR3 contains 13 residues. V was clipped by 4 bases and J by 7 bases, with 14 bases between them. CDR3 sequence reads: CASSGQGLLEQYF. CDR3 coding DNA: TGCGCCAGCAGTGGTCAGGGTCTCTTGGAGCAGTACTTC.

V gene TRBV18 combines with J gene TRBJ1-2; 7 bases match TRBD1. This CDR3 has 14 amino acids. CDR1 is KGHSH and CDR2 is LQKENI in the germline V gene. Unmatched junction bases numbered 0, after V lost 0 bases and J lost 2 bases. CDR3 sequence reads: CASSPPDRNYGYTF. For the CDR3, the DNA is TGTGCCAGCTCACCACCGGACAGGAACTATGGCTACACCTTC.

V is TRBV7-2 and J is TRBJ2-7; D may correspond to TRBD1 or TRBD2 (5 bases each). Germline CDR1 is SGHTA and CDR2 is FQGNSA. The CDR3 consists of 16 residues. V lost 8 bases and J lost 5, with 25 bases in between. CDR3 in amino acids: CASQKNGKGRTDEQYF. DNA for the CDR3: TGTGCCAGCCAAAAAAACGGGAAGGGGAGAACCGACGAGCAGTACTTC.

About this clone: The same CDR3 also results from other DNA sequences found in this sample. The rearrangement uses TRBV7-9 and TRBJ1-5; weak D call: TRBD1 (5 bases). This CDR3 has 12 amino acids. Looked up from germline, CDR1 is SEHNR and CDR2 is FQNEAQ (reference sequence). Between the trimmed V and J ends, which lost 6 bases and 6 bases, there was a span of 9 bases. CDR3 sequence: CASSTGVQPQHF. The CDR3 nucleotides read TGTGCCAGCAGTACGGGGGTTCAGCCCCAGCATTTT.

The chain links TRBV7-2 to TRBJ2-7; possibly TRBD1 for D (6 bases). V lost 5 bases, J lost 3 bases, and 14 bases lay in between. Germline V CDR1 and CDR2: SGHTA, FQGNSA. The CDR3 consists of 14 residues. The CDR3 DNA reads as TGTGCCAGCAGCCTTGGCGGACAGATCTACGAGCAGTACTTC. Protein product: CASSLGGQIYEQYF. Together with reference TRBV7-2 and TRBJ2-7, the CDR3 gives the full variable domain: GAGVSQSPSNKVTEKGKDVELRCDPISGHTALYWYRQSLGQGLEFLIYFQGNSAPDKSGLPSDRFSAERTGGSVSTLTIQRTQQEDSAVYLCASSLGGQIYEQYFGPGTRLTVT.

The chain employs TRBV2 and TRBJ2-7; either TRBD1 or TRBD2 may supply D (6 bases each). The CDR3 totals 14 residues. CDR1 SNHLY and CDR2 FYNNEI come from the germline V gene. The V end lost 3 bases, the J end lost 0 bases, and 9 bases lay between the germline ends. The DNA for the CDR3 is TGTGCCAGCAGTGAGGGGGGCCGCTCCTACGAGCAGTACTTC. Its translation: CASSEGGRSYEQYF.

The CDR3 DNA sequence: TGTGCCAGCCCTCCAGATGAAACAGGGTCCTACGAGCAGTACTTC. This translates into CASPPDETGSYEQYF. J is TRBJ2-7 and V is TRBV6-5, with a possible D match to TRBD1 (6 bases). CDR1 MNHEY and CDR2 SVGAGI come from the germline V gene. V lost 8 bases and J 1 base, leaving 18 bases between the germline ends. The CDR3 contains 15 residues.

V and J are TRBV6-5 and TRBJ2-7; TRBD1 agrees at 7 bases. Germline lookup yields CDR1 MNHEY and CDR2 SVGAGI. V was clipped by 6 bases and J by 4 bases; unmatched bases: 9. This CDR3 has 14 amino acids. This chain's CDR3 is CASRATGSGYEQYF. The CDR3 DNA sequence: TGTGCCAGCAGGGCGACAGGGAGCGGATACGAGCAGTACTTC.